This T cell receptor beta chain was recorded in a study of graft-versus-host responses after intestinal transplantation. Concerning this clone: Its matching antigen is unknown. Other DNA sequences in this sample translate to the same CDR3.

Some clones are missing from TCRdb's copy, which holds only in-frame ones; the method was immunoSEQ multiplex PCR. The sample lists roughly 97,000 clones; 75% to 95% were seen once. Looked up from germline, CDR1 is KGHSH and CDR2 is LQKENI. The CDR3 loop spans 13 amino acids. The V end was cut by 3 bases, the J end by 5 bases, with 8 bases between. The source was unstimulated CD4+ T cells sorted from spleen or lymph node cells, collected before transplant. The origin of this receptor is a human donor who was the organ donor for an intestinal transplant. The chain joins TRBV18 to TRBJ1-5; a weak D match, TRBD1 (5 bases). CDR3 DNA sequence: TGTGCCAGCTCACCCGACAGCTATCAGCCCCAGCATTTT. Residues: CASSPDSYQPQHF.